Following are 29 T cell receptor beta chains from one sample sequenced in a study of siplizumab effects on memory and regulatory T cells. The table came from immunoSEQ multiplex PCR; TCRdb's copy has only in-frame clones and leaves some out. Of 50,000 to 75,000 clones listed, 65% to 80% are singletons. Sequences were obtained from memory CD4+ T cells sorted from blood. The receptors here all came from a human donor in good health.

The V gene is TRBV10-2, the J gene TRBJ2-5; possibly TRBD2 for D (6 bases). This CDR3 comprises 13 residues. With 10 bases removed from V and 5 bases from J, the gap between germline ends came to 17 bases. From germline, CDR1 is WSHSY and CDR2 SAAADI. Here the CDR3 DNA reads TGCGCCACCAAAGATCCGGGGAGGGAGACCCAGTACTTC. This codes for CATKDPGRETQYF.

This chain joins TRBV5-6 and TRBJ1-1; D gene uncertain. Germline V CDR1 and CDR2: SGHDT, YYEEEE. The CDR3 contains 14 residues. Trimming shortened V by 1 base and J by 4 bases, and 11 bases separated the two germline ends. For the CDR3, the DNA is TGTGCCAGCAGCTTGTTTGGAGGGTTCACTGAAGCTTTCTTT. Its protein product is CASSLFGGFTEAFF.

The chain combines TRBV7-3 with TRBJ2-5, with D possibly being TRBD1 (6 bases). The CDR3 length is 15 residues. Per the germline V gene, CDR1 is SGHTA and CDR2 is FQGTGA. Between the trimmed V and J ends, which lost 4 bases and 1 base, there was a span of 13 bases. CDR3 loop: CASSSQTGSQETQYF. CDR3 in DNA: TGTGCCAGCAGCTCCCAGACAGGATCCCAAGAGACCCAGTACTTC. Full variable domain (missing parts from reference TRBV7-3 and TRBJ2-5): GAGVSQTPSNKVTEKGKYVELRCDPISGHTALYWYRQSLGQGPEFLIYFQGTGAADDSGLPNDRFFAVRPEGSVSTLKIQRTERGDSAVYLCASSSQTGSQETQYFGPGTRLLVL.

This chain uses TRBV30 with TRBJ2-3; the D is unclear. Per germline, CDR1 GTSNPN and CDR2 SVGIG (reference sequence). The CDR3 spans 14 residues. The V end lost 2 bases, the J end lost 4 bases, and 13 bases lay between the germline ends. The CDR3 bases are TGTGCCTGGAGTCCCCTTTACTTGGCAGATACGCAGTATTTT. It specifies CAWSPLYLADTQYF.

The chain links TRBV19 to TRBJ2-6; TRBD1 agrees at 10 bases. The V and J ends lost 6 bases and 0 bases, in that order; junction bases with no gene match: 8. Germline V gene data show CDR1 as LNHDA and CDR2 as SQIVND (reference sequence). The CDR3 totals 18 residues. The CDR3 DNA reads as TGTGCCAGTAGACCGGGGGACAGGGGCACCTCTGGGGCCAACGTCCTGACTTTC. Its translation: CASRPGDRGTSGANVLTF. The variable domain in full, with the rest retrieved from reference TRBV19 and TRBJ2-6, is DGGITQSPKYLFRKEGQNVTLSCEQNLNHDAMYWYRQDPGQGLRLIYYSQIVNDFQKGDIAEGYSVSREKKESFPLTVTSAQKNPTAFYLCASRPGDRGTSGANVLTFGAGSRLTVL.

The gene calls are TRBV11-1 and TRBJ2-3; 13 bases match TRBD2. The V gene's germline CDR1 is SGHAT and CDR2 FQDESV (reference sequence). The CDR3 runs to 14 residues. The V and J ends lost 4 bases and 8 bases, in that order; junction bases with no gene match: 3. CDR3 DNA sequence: TGTGCCAGCAGCTCCGGGACTAGCGGGGTTACGCAGTATTTT. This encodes CASSSGTSGVTQYF.

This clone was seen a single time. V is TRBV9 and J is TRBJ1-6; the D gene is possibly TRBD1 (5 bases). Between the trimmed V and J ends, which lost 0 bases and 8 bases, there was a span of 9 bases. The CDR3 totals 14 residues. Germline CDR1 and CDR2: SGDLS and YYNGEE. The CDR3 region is CASSVVGGDSPLHF. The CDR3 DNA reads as TGTGCCAGCAGCGTAGTCGGGGGGGATTCACCCCTCCACTTT.

In DNA form, the CDR3 reads TGTGCCAGCACATCCGGAGGGGCTAACTATGGCTACACCTTC. Amino acids: CASTSGGANYGYTF. The rearrangement links TRBV5-6 to TRBJ1-2; perhaps TRBD1 as D (5 bases). Trimming took 6 bases from V and 0 from J, leaving 12 bases between them. The germline V gene has CDR1 SGHDT and CDR2 YYEEEE. The CDR3 extends over 14 amino acids.

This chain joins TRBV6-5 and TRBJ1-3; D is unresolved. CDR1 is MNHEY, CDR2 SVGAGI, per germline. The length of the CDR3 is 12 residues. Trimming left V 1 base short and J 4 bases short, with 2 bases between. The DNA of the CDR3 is TGTGCCAGCAGTTACTACGGAAACACCATATATTTT. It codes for CASSYYGNTIYF.

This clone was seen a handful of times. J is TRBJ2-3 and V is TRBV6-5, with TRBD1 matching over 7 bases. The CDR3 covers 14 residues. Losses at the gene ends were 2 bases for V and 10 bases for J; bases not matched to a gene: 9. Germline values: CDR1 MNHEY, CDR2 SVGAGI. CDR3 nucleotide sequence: TGTGCCAGCAGTTACGACCGGGACAGATGGGCGCAGTATTTT. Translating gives CASSYDRDRWAQYF.

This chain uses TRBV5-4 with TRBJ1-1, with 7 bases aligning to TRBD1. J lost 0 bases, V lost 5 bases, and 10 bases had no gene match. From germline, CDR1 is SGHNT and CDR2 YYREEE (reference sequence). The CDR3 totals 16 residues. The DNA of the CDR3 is TGTGCCAGCAGTCCGGAGGGACAGAGAATGAACACTGAAGCTTTCTTT. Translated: CASSPEGQRMNTEAFF.

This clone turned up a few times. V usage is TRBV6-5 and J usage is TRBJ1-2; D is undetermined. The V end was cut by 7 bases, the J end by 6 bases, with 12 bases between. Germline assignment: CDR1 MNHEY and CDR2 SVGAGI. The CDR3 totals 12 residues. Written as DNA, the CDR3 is TGTGCCAGCACCATAGGGAGGGATGGCTACACCTTC. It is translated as CASTIGRDGYTF.

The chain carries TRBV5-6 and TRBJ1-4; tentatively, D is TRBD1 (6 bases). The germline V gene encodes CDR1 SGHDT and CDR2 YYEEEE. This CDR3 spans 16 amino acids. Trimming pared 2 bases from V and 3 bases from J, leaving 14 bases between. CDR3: CASSFGGFSANEKLFF. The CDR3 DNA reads TGTGCCAGCAGCTTTGGGGGCTTTTCAGCTAATGAAAAACTGTTTTTT.

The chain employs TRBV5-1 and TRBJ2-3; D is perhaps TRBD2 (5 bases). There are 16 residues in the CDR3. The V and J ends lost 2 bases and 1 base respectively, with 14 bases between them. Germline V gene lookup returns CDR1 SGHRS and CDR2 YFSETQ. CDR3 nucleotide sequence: TGCGCCAGCAGCTTTAGGGCGGTCGGGGGCACAGATACGCAGTATTTT. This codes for CASSFRAVGGTDTQYF.

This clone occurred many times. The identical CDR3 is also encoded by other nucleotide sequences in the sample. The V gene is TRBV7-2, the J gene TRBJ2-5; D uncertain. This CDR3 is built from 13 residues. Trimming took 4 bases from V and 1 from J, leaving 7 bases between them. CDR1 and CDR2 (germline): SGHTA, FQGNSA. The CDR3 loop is CASSSRTQETQYF. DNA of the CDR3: TGTGCCAGCAGCTCCCGGACCCAAGAGACCCAGTACTTC.

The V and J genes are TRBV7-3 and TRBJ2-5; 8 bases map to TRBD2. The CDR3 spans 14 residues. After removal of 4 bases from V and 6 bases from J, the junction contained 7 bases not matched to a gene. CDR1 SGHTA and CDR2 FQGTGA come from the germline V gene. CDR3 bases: TGTGCCAGCAGCTCCCGGGGGGGCCGACAGACCCAGTACTTC. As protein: CASSSRGGRQTQYF.

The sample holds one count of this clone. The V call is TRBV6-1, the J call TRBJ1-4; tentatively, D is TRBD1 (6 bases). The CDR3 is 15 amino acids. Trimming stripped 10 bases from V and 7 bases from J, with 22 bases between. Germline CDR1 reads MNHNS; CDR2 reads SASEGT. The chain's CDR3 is CATLKPGQGSEKLFF. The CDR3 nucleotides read TGTGCCACCTTAAAACCAGGGCAGGGGAGTGAAAAACTGTTTTTT.

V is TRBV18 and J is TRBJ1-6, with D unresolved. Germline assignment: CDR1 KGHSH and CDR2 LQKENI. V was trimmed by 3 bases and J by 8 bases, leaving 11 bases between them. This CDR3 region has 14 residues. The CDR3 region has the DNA TGTGCCAGCTCACCTGAGACCCGGGATTCACCCCTCCACTTT. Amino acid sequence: CASSPETRDSPLHF.

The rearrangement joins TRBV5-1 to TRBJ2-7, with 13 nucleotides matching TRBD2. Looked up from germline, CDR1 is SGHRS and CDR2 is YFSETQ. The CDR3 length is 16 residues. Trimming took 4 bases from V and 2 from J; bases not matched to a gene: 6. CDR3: CASSPAGLAGAYEQYF. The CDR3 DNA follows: TGCGCCAGCAGCCCCGCCGGACTAGCGGGGGCCTACGAGCAGTACTTC.

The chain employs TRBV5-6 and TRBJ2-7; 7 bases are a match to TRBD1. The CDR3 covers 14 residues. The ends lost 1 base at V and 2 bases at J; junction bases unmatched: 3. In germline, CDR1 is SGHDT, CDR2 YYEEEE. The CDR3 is CASSLLQGTYEQYF. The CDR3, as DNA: TGTGCCAGCAGCTTGTTACAGGGGACCTACGAGCAGTACTTC.

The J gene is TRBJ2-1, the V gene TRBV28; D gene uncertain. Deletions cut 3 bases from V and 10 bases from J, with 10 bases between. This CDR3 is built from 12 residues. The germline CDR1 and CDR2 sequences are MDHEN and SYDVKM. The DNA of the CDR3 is TGTGCCAGCAGTTTCGGGCGTAGGGAGCAGTTCTTC. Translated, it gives CASSFGRREQFF. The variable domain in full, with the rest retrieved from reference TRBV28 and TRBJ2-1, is DVKVTQSSRYLVKRTGEKVFLECVQDMDHENMFWYRQDPGLGLRLIYFSYDVKMKEKGDIPEGYSVSREKKERFSLILESASTNQTSMYLCASSFGRREQFFGPGTRLTVL.

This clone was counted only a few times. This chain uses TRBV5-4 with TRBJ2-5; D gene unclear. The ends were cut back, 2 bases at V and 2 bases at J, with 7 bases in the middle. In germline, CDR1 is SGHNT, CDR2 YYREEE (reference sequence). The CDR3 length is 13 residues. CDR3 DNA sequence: TGTGCCAGCAGCTTTCAGGAACAAGAGACCCAGTACTTC. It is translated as CASSFQEQETQYF. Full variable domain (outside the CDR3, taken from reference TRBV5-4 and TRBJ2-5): ETGVTQSPTHLIKTRGQQVTLRCSSQSGHNTVSWYQQALGQGPQFIFQYYREEENGRGNFPPRFSGLQFPNYSSELNVNALELDDSALYLCASSFQEQETQYFGPGTRLLVL.

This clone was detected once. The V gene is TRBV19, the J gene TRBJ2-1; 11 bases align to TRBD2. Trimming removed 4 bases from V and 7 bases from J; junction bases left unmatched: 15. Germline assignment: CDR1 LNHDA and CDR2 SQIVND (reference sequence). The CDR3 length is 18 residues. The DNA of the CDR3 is TGTGCCAGTAGTAGAAGCCCTATGATAGCGGGGGGGCTAAATGAGCAGTTCTTC. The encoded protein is CASSRSPMIAGGLNEQFF.

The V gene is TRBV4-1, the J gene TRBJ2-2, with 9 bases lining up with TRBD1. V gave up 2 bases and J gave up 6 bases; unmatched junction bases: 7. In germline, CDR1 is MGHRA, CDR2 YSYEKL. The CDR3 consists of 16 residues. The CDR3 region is CASSQPGQGKAGELFF. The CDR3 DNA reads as TGCGCCAGCAGCCAACCCGGACAGGGGAAGGCCGGGGAGCTGTTTTTT.

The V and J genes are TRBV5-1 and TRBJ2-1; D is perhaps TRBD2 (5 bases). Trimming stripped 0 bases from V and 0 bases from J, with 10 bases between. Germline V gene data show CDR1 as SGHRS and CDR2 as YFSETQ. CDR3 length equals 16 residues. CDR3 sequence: CASSLAVAGSYNEQFF. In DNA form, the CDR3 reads TGCGCCAGCAGCTTGGCCGTGGCGGGCTCCTACAATGAGCAGTTCTTC. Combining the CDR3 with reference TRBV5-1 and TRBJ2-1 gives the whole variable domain KAGVTQTPRYLIKTRGQQVTLSCSPISGHRSVSWYQQTPGQGLQFLFEYFSETQRNKGNFPGRFSGRQFSNSRSEMNVSTLELGDSALYLCASSLAVAGSYNEQFFGPGTRLTVL.

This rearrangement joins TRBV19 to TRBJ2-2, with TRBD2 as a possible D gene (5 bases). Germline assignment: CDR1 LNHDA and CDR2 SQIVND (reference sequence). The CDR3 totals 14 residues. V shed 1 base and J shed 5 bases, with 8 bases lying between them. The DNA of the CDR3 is TGTGCCAGTAGTATAGTCACGGGAACCGGGGAGCTGTTTTTT. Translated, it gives CASSIVTGTGELFF.

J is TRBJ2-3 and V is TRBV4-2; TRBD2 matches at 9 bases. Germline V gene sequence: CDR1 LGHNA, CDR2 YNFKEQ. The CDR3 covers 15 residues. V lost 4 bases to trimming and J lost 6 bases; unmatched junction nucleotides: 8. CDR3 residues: CASSLEAGGRDTQYF. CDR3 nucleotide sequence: TGTGCCAGCAGCCTGGAGGCGGGGGGGCGGGATACGCAGTATTTT.

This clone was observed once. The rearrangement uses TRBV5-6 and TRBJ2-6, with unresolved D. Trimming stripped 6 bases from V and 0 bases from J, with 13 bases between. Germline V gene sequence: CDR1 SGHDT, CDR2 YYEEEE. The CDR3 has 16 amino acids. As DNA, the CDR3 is TGTGCCAGCACAATCGGTTGGACCTCTGGGGCCAACGTCCTGACTTTC. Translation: CASTIGWTSGANVLTF.

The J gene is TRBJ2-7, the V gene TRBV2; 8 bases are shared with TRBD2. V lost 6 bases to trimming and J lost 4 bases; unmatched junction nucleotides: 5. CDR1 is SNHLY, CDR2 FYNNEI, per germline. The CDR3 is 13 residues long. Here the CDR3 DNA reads TGTGCCAGCAGGCGGGGGGCAAGTTACGAGCAGTACTTC. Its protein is CASRRGASYEQYF.